Following are 12 T cell receptor beta chains from one sample sequenced in a study of radiation and T cells in renal cell carcinoma (dated by TCRdb to 2020 to 2021). The receptor library was made with the immunoSEQ multiplex PCR assay. Entries here come from immuneACCESS through TCRdb and include only in-frame sequences with V and J called. Some clones fail to appear in such tables; in the studies checked, an unresolved V gene covers under half of the shortfall, and the cause of the remainder is unknown. A total of about 100,000 clones appear in this sample, roughly 82% of them only once. The top ten constitute 7.2% of the sample. The time point label, read with the paper, signifies: blood 4 weeks post-SBRT, at nephrectomy. The sample's treatment or condition label is to be understood as: 15 Gy SBRT to primary tumor, nephrectomy 4 weeks later. The material sequenced was blood, taken from a patient whose treatment included radiotherapy and nephrectomy. The source of these receptors is a man in his sixties with renal cell carcinoma.

This clone came up a few times. V is TRBV11-2 and J is TRBJ2-7, with TRBD1 matching over 8 bases. The CDR3 runs 14 residues. J gave up 5 bases and V 7 bases, and 10 bases lay outside the gene matches. CDR1 and CDR2 (germline): SGHAT, FQNNGV. CDR3 coding DNA: TGTGCCAGCAACTTTCGGACAGGGACGGACGAGCAGTACTTC. Translated, it gives CASNFRTGTDEQYF.

The chain couples TRBV5-1 to TRBJ1-2; 7 positions match TRBD1. Germline values: CDR1 SGHRS, CDR2 YFSETQ. The CDR3 loop spans 16 amino acids. The J segment lost 4 bases and the V segment lost 3 bases, leaving 12 bases of the junction unmatched. The CDR3 coding sequence is TGCGCCAGCAGCTGGGCGAGCGACAGGGTTGGCTATGGCTACACCTTC. It translates to CASSWASDRVGYGYTF. Full variable domain (remainder filled in from reference TRBV5-1 and TRBJ1-2): KAGVTQTPRYLIKTRGQQVTLSCSPISGHRSVSWYQQTPGQGLQFLFEYFSETQRNKGNFPGRFSGRQFSNSRSEMNVSTLELGDSALYLCASSWASDRVGYGYTFGSGTRLTVV.

The CDR3 DNA reads TGTGCCAGCACCCCAGTTGGGGGATCGAACACCGGGGAGCTGTTTTTT. Its translation: CASTPVGGSNTGELFF. The chain is built from TRBV7-2 and TRBJ2-2, with D perhaps matching TRBD1 or TRBD2 (5 bases each). V dropped 7 bases and J dropped 0 bases, with 15 bases sitting between them. The germline V gene has CDR1 SGHTA and CDR2 FQGNSA. The CDR3 is 16 residues long.

This chain links TRBV7-2 with TRBJ2-7; D is perhaps TRBD2 (6 bases). Trimming left V 5 bases short and J 3 bases short, with 20 bases between. Germline CDR1 and CDR2: SGHTA and FQGNSA. CDR3 size: 16 residues. Here the CDR3 reads CASSPFLGRTNYEQYF. Here the CDR3 DNA reads TGTGCCAGCAGCCCCTTTTTGGGAAGGACTAACTACGAGCAGTACTTC.

This chain joins TRBV10-1 and TRBJ2-7; the D gene could be TRBD1 or TRBD2 (7 bases each). CDR3 length: 14 amino acids. Germline-derived CDR1 and CDR2 are WNHNN and SYGVQD (reference sequence). Between the trimmed V and J ends, which lost 0 bases and 6 bases, there was a span of 12 bases. CDR3 loop: CASSESGRGGEQYF. The CDR3 DNA sequence: TGCGCCAGCAGTGAGTCCGGCAGGGGGGGCGAGCAGTACTTC.

The J gene is TRBJ2-1, the V gene TRBV18; D gene unclear. The CDR3 has 13 amino acids. Trimming left V 1 base short and J 6 bases short, with 7 bases between. The germline CDR1 and CDR2 sequences are KGHSH and LQKENI. CDR3 nucleotide sequence: TGTGCCAGCTCACCACGAGCAGGCAATGAGCAGTTCTTC. It is translated as CASSPRAGNEQFF.

This clone was observed once. The rearrangement joins TRBV6-5 to TRBJ1-5, with unresolved D. Germline CDR1 and CDR2: MNHEY and SVGAGI. V lost 0 bases to trimming and J lost 3 bases, with 9 bases between them. The CDR3 sequence is 15 residues long. The CDR3 DNA reads TGTGCCAGCAGTTACTCTGGGCAGGCCAATCAGCCCCAGCATTTT. Amino acids: CASSYSGQANQPQHF.

The rearrangement uses TRBV4-3 and TRBJ2-1; TRBD2 agrees at 11 bases. The germline V gene has CDR1 LGHNA and CDR2 YSLEER. V lost 5 bases to trimming and J lost 2 bases; unmatched junction nucleotides: 11. The CDR3 runs 18 residues. In nucleotides, the CDR3 is TGCGCCAGCAGCAGACGACTAGCGGGATCGGACGCCTACAATGAGCAGTTCTTC. Encoded protein: CASSRRLAGSDAYNEQFF.

V is TRBV5-4 and J is TRBJ2-1; D perhaps matches TRBD1 (6 bases). The CDR3 extends over 14 amino acids. With 7 bases removed from V and 9 bases from J, the gap between germline ends came to 20 bases. Per germline, CDR1 SGHNT and CDR2 YYREEE (reference sequence). CDR3 protein: CASLPQGRLGEQFF. The DNA of the CDR3 is TGTGCCAGCTTACCGCAGGGGCGTTTGGGTGAGCAGTTCTTC.

CDR3 coding DNA: TGTGCCAGCAGCTTAGCGGGAGAGACCCAGTACTTC. Translated, it gives CASSLAGETQYF. The genes are TRBV7-2 and TRBJ2-5; the D is unclear. The germline gives CDR1 SGHTA, CDR2 FQGNSA. The CDR3 spans 12 residues. V gave up 0 bases and J gave up 4 bases, with 3 bases separating them.

The CDR3 nucleotides are TGTGCCAGCAACACCTTGGGGGGGTTCCGACAAGAGACCCAGTACTTC. This codes for CASNTLGGFRQETQYF. The chain uses TRBV7-2 and TRBJ2-5, with TRBD2 matching over 7 bases. The CDR3 is 16 residues long. Trimming cost V 7 bases and J 2 bases; bases outside gene matches: 13. Germline V gene data show CDR1 as SGHTA and CDR2 as FQGNSA.

The CDR3 loop is CASSTRTSGSVGYNEQFF. CDR3 DNA: TGTGCCAGTAGTACACGGACTAGCGGGAGCGTTGGTTACAATGAGCAGTTCTTC. V is TRBV19 and J is TRBJ2-1, with TRBD2 matching over 13 bases. The germline CDR1 and CDR2 sequences are LNHDA and SQIVND (reference sequence). The CDR3 has 18 amino acids. V shed 4 bases, J shed 4 bases, and the junction held 10 bases outside the gene matches.